This T cell receptor (beta chain) stems from a study of cytomegalovirus exposure and HLA in healthy donors. Turning to the study itself: Of all 400 or so donors who were genotyped, around 82% belonged to the Caucasian-associated ancestry cluster. Points from the study as a whole: Fewer N-insertions (relative to the approximately 670-donor mean) were reportedly seen in an Asian-associated ancestry cluster in a later analysis.

Both 60 Vbeta primers and 13 Jbeta primers went into the PCR. Sequencing used immunoSEQ multiplex PCR; TCRdb keeps in-frame clones, though not all of them. This table holds hundreds of thousands of clones, over 65% found once. Germline assignment: CDR1 MNHEY and CDR2 SMNVEV (reference sequence). The CDR3 spans 13 residues. The V end was cut by 6 bases, the J end by 0 bases, with 9 bases between. Note on this clone: Its antigen is unidentified.

The sample was PBMCs. V is TRBV27 and J is TRBJ2-7; D is ambiguous. The TCR comes from a man between 18 and 29 years old in good health and CMV-seronegative. The CDR3 DNA follows: TGTGCCAGCAGCTTGGCATTCTCCTACGAGCAGTACTTC. Encoded protein: CASSLAFSYEQYF.